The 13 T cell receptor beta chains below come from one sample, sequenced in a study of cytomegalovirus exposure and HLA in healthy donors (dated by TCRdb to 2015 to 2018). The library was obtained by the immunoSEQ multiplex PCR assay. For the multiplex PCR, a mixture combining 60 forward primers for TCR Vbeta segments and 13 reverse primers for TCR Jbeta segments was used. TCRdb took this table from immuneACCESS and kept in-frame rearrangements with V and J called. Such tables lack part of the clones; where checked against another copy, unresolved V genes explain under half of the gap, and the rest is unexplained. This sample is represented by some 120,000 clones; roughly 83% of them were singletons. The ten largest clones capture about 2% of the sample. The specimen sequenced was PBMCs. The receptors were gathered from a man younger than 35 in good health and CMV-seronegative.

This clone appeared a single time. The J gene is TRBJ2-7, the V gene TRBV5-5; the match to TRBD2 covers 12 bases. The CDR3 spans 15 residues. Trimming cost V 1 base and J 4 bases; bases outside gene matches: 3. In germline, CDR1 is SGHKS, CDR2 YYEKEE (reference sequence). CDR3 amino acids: CASSLLLAGGYEQYV. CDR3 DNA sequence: TGTGCCAGCAGCTTGCTTCTAGCGGGAGGGTACGAGCAGTACGTC.

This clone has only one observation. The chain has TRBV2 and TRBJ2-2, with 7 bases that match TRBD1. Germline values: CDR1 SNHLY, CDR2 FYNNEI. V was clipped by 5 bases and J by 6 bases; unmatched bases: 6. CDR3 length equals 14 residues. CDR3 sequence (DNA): TGTGCCAGCAGTCGAGAGGGGGCGTCCGGGGAGCTGTTTTTT. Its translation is CASSREGASGELFF. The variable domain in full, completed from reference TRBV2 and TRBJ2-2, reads EPEVTQTPSHQVTQMGQEVILRCVPISNHLYFYWYRQILGQKVEFLVSFYNNEISEKSEIFDDQFSVERPDGSNFTLKIRSTKLEDSAMYFCASSREGASGELFFGEGSRLTVL.

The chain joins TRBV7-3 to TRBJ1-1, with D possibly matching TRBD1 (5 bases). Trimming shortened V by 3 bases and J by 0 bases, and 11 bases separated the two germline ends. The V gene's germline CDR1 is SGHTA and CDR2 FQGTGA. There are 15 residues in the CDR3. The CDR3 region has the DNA TGTGCCAGCAGCTTGCAGGGCTCCATGAACACTGAAGCTTTCTTT. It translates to CASSLQGSMNTEAFF.

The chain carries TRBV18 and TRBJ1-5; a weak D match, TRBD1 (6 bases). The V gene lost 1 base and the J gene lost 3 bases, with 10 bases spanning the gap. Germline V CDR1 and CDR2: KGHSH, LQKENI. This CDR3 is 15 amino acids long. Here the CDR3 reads CASSPRTEFNQPQHF. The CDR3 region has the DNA TGTGCCAGCTCACCACGGACAGAGTTCAATCAGCCCCAGCATTTT.

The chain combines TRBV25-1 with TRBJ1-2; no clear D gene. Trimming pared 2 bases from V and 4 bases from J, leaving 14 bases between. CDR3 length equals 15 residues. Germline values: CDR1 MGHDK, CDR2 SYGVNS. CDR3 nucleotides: TGTGCCAGCAGTGAAGGGCTTTTTCCCTCCTATGGCTACACCTTC. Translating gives CASSEGLFPSYGYTF.

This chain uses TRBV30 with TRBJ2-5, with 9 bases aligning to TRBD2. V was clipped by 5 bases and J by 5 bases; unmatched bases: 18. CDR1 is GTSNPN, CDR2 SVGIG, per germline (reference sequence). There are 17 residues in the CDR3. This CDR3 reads CAWGSGRGRAIGETQYF. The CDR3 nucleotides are TGTGCCTGGGGGTCCGGTCGCGGGAGGGCCATAGGGGAGACCCAGTACTTC. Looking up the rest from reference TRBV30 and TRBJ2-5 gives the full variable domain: SQTIHQWPATLVQPVGSPLSLECTVEGTSNPNLYWYRQAAGRGLQLLFYSVGIGQISSEVPQNLSASRPQDRQFILSSKKLLLSDSGFYLCAWGSGRGRAIGETQYFGPGTRLLVL.

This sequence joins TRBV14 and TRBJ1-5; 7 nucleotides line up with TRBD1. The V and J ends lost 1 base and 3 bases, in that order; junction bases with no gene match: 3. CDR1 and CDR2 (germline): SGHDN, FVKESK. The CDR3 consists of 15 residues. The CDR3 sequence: CASSQAGQFNQPQHF. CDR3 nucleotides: TGTGCCAGCAGCCAAGCGGGACAGTTCAATCAGCCCCAGCATTTT.

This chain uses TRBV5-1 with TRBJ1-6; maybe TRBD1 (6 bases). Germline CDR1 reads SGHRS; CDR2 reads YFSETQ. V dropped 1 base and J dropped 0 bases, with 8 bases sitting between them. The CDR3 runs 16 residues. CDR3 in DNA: TGCGCCAGCAGCTTGACAGGGAACTCCTATAATTCACCCCTCCACTTT. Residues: CASSLTGNSYNSPLHF. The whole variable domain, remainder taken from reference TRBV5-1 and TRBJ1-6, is KAGVTQTPRYLIKTRGQQVTLSCSPISGHRSVSWYQQTPGQGLQFLFEYFSETQRNKGNFPGRFSGRQFSNSRSEMNVSTLELGDSALYLCASSLTGNSYNSPLHFGNGTRLTVT.

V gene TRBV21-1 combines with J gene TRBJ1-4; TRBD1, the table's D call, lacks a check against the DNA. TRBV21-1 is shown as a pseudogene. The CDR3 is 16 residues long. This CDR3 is CASSMTGIGTNEKLFF. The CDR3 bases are TGTGCCAGCAGCATGACAGGGATAGGAACTAATGAAAAACTGTTTTTT.

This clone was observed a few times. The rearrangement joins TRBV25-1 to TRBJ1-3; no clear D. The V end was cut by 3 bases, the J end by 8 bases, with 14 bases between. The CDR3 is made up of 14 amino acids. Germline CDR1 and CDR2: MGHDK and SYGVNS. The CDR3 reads CASSDARLADTIYF. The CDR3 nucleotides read TGTGCCAGCAGTGACGCCCGCCTCGCAGACACCATATATTTT.

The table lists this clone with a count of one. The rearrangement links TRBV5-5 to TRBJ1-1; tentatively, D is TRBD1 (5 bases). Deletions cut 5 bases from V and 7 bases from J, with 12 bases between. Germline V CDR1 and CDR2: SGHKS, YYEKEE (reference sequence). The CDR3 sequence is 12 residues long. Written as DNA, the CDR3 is TGTGCCAGCAGTTTAGACAGCATTGAAGCTTTCTTT. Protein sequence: CASSLDSIEAFF.

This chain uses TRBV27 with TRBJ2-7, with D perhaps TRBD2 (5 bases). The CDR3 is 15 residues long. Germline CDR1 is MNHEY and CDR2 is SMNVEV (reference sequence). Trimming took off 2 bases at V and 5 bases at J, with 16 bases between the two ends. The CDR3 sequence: CASSLAGRGPHEQYV. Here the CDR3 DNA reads TGTGCCAGCAGTTTAGCGGGCAGAGGGCCACACGAGCAGTACGTC.

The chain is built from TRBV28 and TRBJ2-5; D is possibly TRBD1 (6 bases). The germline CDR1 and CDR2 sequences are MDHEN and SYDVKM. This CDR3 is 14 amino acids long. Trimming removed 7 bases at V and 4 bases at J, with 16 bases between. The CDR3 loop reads CASTSTGSGETQYF. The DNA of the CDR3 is TGTGCCAGCACCTCCACAGGGTCGGGAGAGACCCAGTACTTC.